The rows below give T cell receptor beta chains drawn from one sample of a study of T cells in Graves' hyperthyroidism and ophthalmopathy. TCRdb itself ran the multiplex PCR reads through MiXCR, one entry per CDR3 protein. The data show over 350,000 distinct CDR3 sequences, less than 20% seen once. What was sequenced was blood. The source of these receptors is a man in his late teens or twenties with Graves' ophthalmopathy. The CDR3 runs from the conserved cysteine through the conserved F or W.

>TRBJ1-3|TRBV30
CACGYGNTIYF
>TRBJ1-5|TRBV12-3/TRBV12-4
CASTIGDQPQHF
>TRBJ1-1|TRBV29-1
CSGEGQENTEAFF
>TRBJ2-7|TRBV13
CASSLWAGRSYEQYF
>TRBJ1-2|TRBV2
CASKPTQGYTF
>TRBJ2-3|TRBV5-1
CASSLGTQRDTQYF
>TRBJ2-1|TRBV4-1
CASSQDPQGSYNEQFF
>TRBJ1-2|TRBV15
CATSREFIKLTPMGGYTF
>TRBJ1-5|TRBV27
CASREGAGGNQPQHF
>TRBJ1-2|TRBV24-1
CATSADYGYTF
>TRBJ2-3|TRBV12-3/TRBV12-4
CASSLTLSTDTQYF
>TRBJ1-4|TRBV20-1
CSAEGGAREKLFF
>TRBJ1-1|TRBV20-1
CSVQPGLNTEAFF
>TRBJ2-5|TRBV5-5
CASSHVYGRSQETQYF
>TRBJ2-2|TRBV6-2/TRBV6-3
CASSYGLNRDTGELFF
>TRBJ2-1|TRBV7-3
CASSSQKGLAGMDEQFF
>TRBJ1-6|TRBV12-3/TRBV12-4
CASSSRDSYSPLHF
>TRBJ1-4|TRBV20-1
CSAKGQGLEKLSF
>TRBJ1-1|TRBV9
CASSATGYTEAFF
>TRBJ2-1|TRBV29-1
CSVGREISNEQFF
>TRBJ1-3|TRBV6-1
CASSVDRASSASGNTIYF
>TRBJ2-1|TRBV3-1
CASSYQVGGNNEQLF
>TRBJ2-5|TRBV7-9
CASSPSWGGLLQETQYF
>TRBJ2-2|TRBV9
CASSVSPGGNTGELFF
>TRBJ2-1|TRBV9
CASSVVASGGGNEQFF
>TRBJ1-2|TRBV9
CASSATVGVTNYGYTF
>TRBJ1-1|TRBV2
CASSGPYTEAFF
>TRBJ2-7|TRBV19
CASNNRGRNEQYF
>TRBJ2-6|TRBV3-1
CASSSGVLEGANVLTF
>TRBJ2-5|TRBV7-8
CASIPRASGETQYF
>TRBJ1-2|TRBV7-2
CASSSGAVGQVYGYTF
>TRBJ2-1|TRBV9
CASSGLTGQSYNEQFF
>TRBJ1-2|TRBV12-3/TRBV12-4
CASSWGSGTGGGYTF
>TRBJ2-5|TRBV7-9
CASSIGQGWLETQYF
>TRBJ1-2|TRBV5-1
CASSLVPQDRGYGYTF